Below, 20 T cell receptor beta chains from the same sample are listed, as sequenced in a study of monozygotic twins with inflammatory bowel disease. TCRdb derives one entry per CDR3 protein from the 5' RACE reads, leaving out DNA. The sample table includes 150,000 or so distinct CDR3 sequences. Sequencing input: blood. These receptors were collected from a human donor with ulcerative colitis or Crohn's disease, or a healthy co-twin of an affected twin (not recorded which).

V gene TRBV10-3 combines with J gene TRBJ2-5; TCRdb calls TRBD2, which cannot be checked without DNA. Germline CDR1 and CDR2: ENHRY and SYGVKD. The CDR3 runs 15 residues. CDR3 loop: CAISYSSGGSETQYF.

The chain combines TRBV5-1 with TRBJ2-5. This CDR3 comprises 12 residues. CDR1 and CDR2 (germline): SGHRS, YFSETQ. CDR3 residues: CASSLREETQYF. The variable domain in full, with the rest retrieved from reference TRBV5-1 and TRBJ2-5, is KAGVTQTPRYLIKTRGQQVTLSCSPISGHRSVSWYQQTPGQGLQFLFEYFSETQRNKGNFPGRFSGRQFSNSRSEMNVSTLELGDSALYLCASSLREETQYFGPGTRLLVL.

This chain uses TRBV7-2 with TRBJ2-2. Per germline, CDR1 SGHTA and CDR2 FQGNSA. This CDR3 is built from 12 residues. CDR3 sequence: CASSPAFRELFF.

The rearrangement uses TRBV14 and TRBJ2-7. Germline loops: CDR1 SGHDN, CDR2 FVKESK. The CDR3 covers 14 residues. CDR3 protein: CASSQVRASYEQYF.

The chain links TRBV12-3 or TRBV12-4 to TRBJ1-1; TCRdb selects TRBD1, and the lack of DNA leaves this call unchecked. The CDR3 is 15 amino acids. Here the CDR3 reads CASSPRQGWGTEAFF.

This rearrangement joins TRBV6-1 to TRBJ1-6. The CDR3 length is 12 residues. Germline CDR1 and CDR2: MNHNS and SASEGT. Here the CDR3 reads CASSEGWSPLHF.

This chain connects TRBV5-1 to TRBJ2-7; checking the TCRdb D call of TRBD1 is not possible without DNA. CDR3 size: 15 residues. Germline V gene sequence: CDR1 SGHRS, CDR2 YFSETQ. The CDR3 protein is CASSPDRRAPYEQYF.

The V and J genes are TRBV5-1 and TRBJ2-7; TCRdb selects TRBD1, and the lack of DNA leaves this call unchecked. This CDR3 region has 15 residues. The germline V gene encodes CDR1 SGHRS and CDR2 YFSETQ. This CDR3 reads CASSLQGRGNYEQYF.

CDR3 amino acids: CAISESLAKTASGNTIYF. The chain carries TRBV10-3 and TRBJ1-3; the TCRdb D gene call, TRBD1, has no DNA to confirm it. CDR1 ENHRY and CDR2 SYGVKD come from the germline V gene. This CDR3 is 18 amino acids long.

The chain joins TRBV20-1 to TRBJ1-3. Germline-derived CDR1 and CDR2 are DFQATT and SNEGSKA (reference sequence). The CDR3 covers 14 residues. CDR3 amino acids: CSAGDRLSGNTIYF.

This chain uses TRBV3-1 with TRBJ1-2. CDR1 and CDR2 from the germline V gene are LGHDT and YNNKEL (reference sequence). The CDR3 runs 13 residues. The CDR3 sequence is CASSQDEKYGYTF. Using reference TRBV3-1 and TRBJ1-2 for the parts outside the CDR3, the full variable domain is DTAVSQTPKYLVTQMGNDKSIKCEQNLGHDTMYWYKQDSKKFLKIMFSYNNKELIINETVPNRFSPKSPDKAHLNLHINSLELGDSAVYFCASSQDEKYGYTFGSGTRLTVV.

The chain's CDR3 is CSVLLGDGPTFYGYTF. The chain recombines TRBV29-1 with TRBJ1-2; TCRdb gives TRBD1 as the D gene, but with no DNA this cannot be confirmed. The CDR3 is made up of 16 amino acids. The germline V gene has CDR1 SQVTM and CDR2 ANQGSEA.

The chain is built from TRBV29-1 and TRBJ1-2; without DNA, the TCRdb call of TRBD1 cannot be checked. This CDR3 spans 13 amino acids. CDR1 is SQVTM and CDR2 is ANQGSEA in the germline V gene. CDR3 residues: CSVRRQSNYGYTF.

V and J are TRBV12-3 or TRBV12-4 and TRBJ1-1; TCRdb's assignment of TRBD1 cannot be checked, as there is no DNA. This CDR3 is built from 13 residues. The CDR3 protein is CASSLAQGFEAFF.

This CDR3 reads CAISEGKSNRGENYGYTF. V is TRBV10-3 and J is TRBJ1-2; without DNA, the TCRdb call of TRBD1 cannot be checked. This CDR3 spans 18 amino acids. Germline V lookup: CDR1 ENHRY, CDR2 SYGVKD.

J is TRBJ1-6 and V is TRBV7-9; as DNA is missing, the TRBD1 call by TCRdb cannot be tested. Germline loops: CDR1 SEHNR, CDR2 FQNEAQ (reference sequence). The CDR3 has 14 residues. CDR3 region: CASRPTGDNSPLHF.

J is TRBJ2-2 and V is TRBV28. Germline V gives CDR1 MDHEN, CDR2 SYDVKM. CDR3 length: 12 amino acids. The CDR3 is CASSSYGGELFF.

This chain joins TRBV5-1 and TRBJ1-1; TCRdb names TRBD1, which stays unverified in the absence of DNA. The CDR3 has 16 residues. CDR1 and CDR2 (germline): SGHRS, YFSETQ. CDR3: CASSTRAGGRDTEAFF.

The rearrangement joins TRBV10-3 to TRBJ1-2; TCRdb outputs TRBD1, but without DNA this stays unchecked. CDR3 length: 14 residues. Germline assignment: CDR1 ENHRY and CDR2 SYGVKD. CDR3 sequence reads: CAISESGTGRGYTF.

The rearrangement joins TRBV20-1 to TRBJ2-1; TCRdb calls TRBD2, which cannot be checked without DNA. Germline V gene lookup returns CDR1 DFQATT and CDR2 SNEGSKA (reference sequence). This CDR3 is 15 amino acids long. The CDR3 loop is CSARDPSAAGNEQFF.